This T cell receptor (beta chain) was sequenced for a study of CD8 T cells in ankylosing spondylitis. Study-wide findings and caveats: The authors reported significant enrichment of disease-linked clones in matched ankylosing spondylitis synovial fluid. Some motif variants were previously reported in reactive arthritis synovial fluid and blood. A TCR beta motif of seven or eight highly homologous variants appeared characteristic of ankylosing spondylitis blood.

Germline V gene sequence: CDR1 GTSNPN, CDR2 SVGIG (reference sequence). Trimming took off 2 bases at V and 11 bases at J, with 19 bases between the two ends. This CDR3 is 15 amino acids long. As to this clonotype: Antigen: not known.

Quantitative 5'-RACE with molecular barcodes produced the TCR beta libraries. TCRdb reprocessed the 5' RACE reads with MiXCR, giving one entry per CDR3 protein. The table shows around 390,000 distinct CDR3 sequences, with about 20% occurring only once. The V and J genes are TRBV30 and TRBJ1-6; unclear D gene. Source material: blood, either unsorted or a sorted T cell fraction (not recorded which). This receptor was obtained from a male donor with ankylosing spondylitis. As DNA, the CDR3 is TGTGCCTGGAGTCCCACTTCGGACGGTCGGACACCCCTCCACTTT. Translated, it gives CAWSPTSDGRTPLHF.